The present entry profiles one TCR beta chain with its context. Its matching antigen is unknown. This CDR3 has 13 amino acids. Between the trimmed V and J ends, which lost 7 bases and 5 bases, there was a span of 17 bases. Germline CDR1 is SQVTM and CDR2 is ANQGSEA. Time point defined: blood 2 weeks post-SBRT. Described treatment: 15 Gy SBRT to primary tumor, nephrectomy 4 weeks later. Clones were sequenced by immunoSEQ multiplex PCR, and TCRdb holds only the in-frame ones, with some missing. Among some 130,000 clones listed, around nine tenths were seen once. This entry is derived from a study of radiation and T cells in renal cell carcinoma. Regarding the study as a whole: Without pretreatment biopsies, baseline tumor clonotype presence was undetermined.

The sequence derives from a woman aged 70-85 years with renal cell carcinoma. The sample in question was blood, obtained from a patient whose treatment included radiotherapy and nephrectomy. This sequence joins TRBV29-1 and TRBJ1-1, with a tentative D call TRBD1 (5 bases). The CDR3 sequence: CSGESRVRTEAFF. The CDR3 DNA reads TGCAGCGGCGAGTCCAGGGTTAGAACTGAAGCTTTCTTT.